This T cell receptor (beta chain) was profiled in a study of T cells in Graves' hyperthyroidism and ophthalmopathy. Study results and limitations: Most thyroid clonotypes expanded above 0.001 were also detected in blood.

Patients affected by ophthalmopathy presented a Clinical Activity Score of at least 3, a NOSPECS grade of at least 4, and disease duration below 3 months. Thyroid ultrasound and orbital computed tomography, with clinical symptoms and serum thyroxine and TRAb, informed diagnoses. Researchers amplified the TCR beta CDR3 regions from RNA transcripts. RT-PCR in the first round (using the HTBI primer set) targeted the TCR CDR3. TCRdb independently ran MiXCR on the multiplex PCR reads; one entry per CDR3 protein. Of 500,000 to 650,000 distinct CDR3 sequences in the sample, approximately 15% were seen once. This clonotype was observed a handful of times. Antigen: not known. After removal of 8 bases from V and 7 bases from J, the junction contained 11 bases not matched to a gene. CDR1 and CDR2 from the germline V gene are MDHEN and SYDVKM. The CDR3 extends over 15 amino acids.

Source material: blood. The chain carries TRBV28 and TRBJ2-2; TRBD2 agrees at 9 bases. The receptor comes from a woman aged 45-60 years with Graves' ophthalmopathy. The DNA of the CDR3 is TGTGCCAGCGGCGTTAGCGGGAGTGGTGGCGGGGAGCTGTTTTTT. Translated: CASGVSGSGGGELFF.